This T cell receptor beta chain comes out of a study of beta chain features in type 1 diabetes. Overall study findings and caveats: Across all four CD4+ subsets, people with type 1 diabetes showed modestly shorter TCRB CDR3s. Patients showed naive, central memory and Treg TCRB repertoires that appeared more similar than those of healthy donors. In type 1 diabetes patients, VDJ junctions had fewer insertions; deletions at these junctions were more frequent.

With regard to this clone: The antigen is unknown.

All of the isolated RNA was reverse transcribed, so expressed TCRB transcripts were sequenced. The assay was immunoSEQ multiplex PCR, and TCRdb's table has in-frame clones only and misses some. The repertoire holds more than 550,000 clones, with over 11% as singletons. V dropped 4 bases and J dropped 5; count of bases not matched to a gene: 7. The length of the CDR3 is 13 residues. Germline CDR1 and CDR2: SQVTM and ANQGSEA. Blood was drawn once from each donor into heparinised tubes. The draws averaged about 110 mL. This chain uses TRBV29-1 with TRBJ1-1; 7 bases fit TRBD1. Sequencing input: naive CD4+ T cells from blood. This clonotype was sampled from a man younger than 35 with type 1 diabetes. In DNA form, the CDR3 reads TGCAGCGTTGTAGGGGGCGGGAGTACTGAAGCTTTCTTT. It is translated as CSVVGGGSTEAFF.